The clone carrying this T cell receptor (beta chain) has just a few counts. Its antigen is unidentified. TCR beta cDNA libraries had unique molecular identifiers. TCRdb re-called the PCR reads with MiXCR, one entry per CDR3 protein. The table includes 350,000 to 450,000 distinct CDR3 sequences, about a third detected once. Germline loops: CDR1 MNHEY, CDR2 SMNVEV (reference sequence). J gave up 4 bases and V 6 bases, and 7 bases lay outside the gene matches. This CDR3 comprises 14 residues. This specimen comes from a study of post-analysis software for immune sequencing data. Across the whole study: Multiple sclerosis in the patients followed relapsing-remitting, secondary progressive and progressive-relapsing courses.

Findings of the study overall: Significantly lower normalized Chao1 diversity was seen in multiple sclerosis patients than in controls. Compared with controls, patients had more of about 5 TRBV segments, including TRBV5-6, TRBV5-1 and TRBV20-1. Strong co-clustering by F measure was seen for same-batch samples.

Material: blood. This rearrangement joins TRBV27 to TRBJ2-5; 8 bases map to TRBD1. The TCR comes from a girl between 5 and 17 years old with multiple sclerosis. The CDR3 nucleotides read TGTGCCAGCAGCCCGACAGGGGAAGGAGAGACCCAGTACTTC. Protein sequence: CASSPTGEGETQYF.